These 16 T cell receptor beta chains were all obtained from the same sample, sequenced in a study of cytomegalovirus exposure and HLA in healthy donors (dated by TCRdb to 2016 to 2017). Library generation was performed with the immunoSEQ multiplex PCR assay. As stored in TCRdb, this immuneACCESS dataset retains in-frame rearrangements with V and J assigned. A fraction of the clones does not appear; measured against another copy, unresolved V genes explain less than half of the discrepancy, and the remainder lacks a known reason. The sample table records roughly 150,000 clones; about 90% of these occur just once. The ten largest make up about a tenth of the sample. The sequenced material came from PBMCs. These receptors originate from a woman between 18 and 29 years old in good health and CMV-seropositive.

V gene TRBV6-5 combines with J gene TRBJ2-4; D gene unclear. Germline loops: CDR1 MNHEY, CDR2 SVGAGI. This CDR3 has 15 residues. V gave up 6 bases and J gave up 1 base, with 13 bases separating them. CDR3 loop: CASRPNWAAKNIQYF. CDR3 in DNA: TGTGCCAGCAGACCAAACTGGGCGGCCAAAAACATTCAGTACTTC.

The chain is built from TRBV7-8 and TRBJ2-1; a weak D match, TRBD1 (6 bases). V gave up 2 bases and J gave up 6 bases, with 11 bases separating them. Germline loops: CDR1 SGHVS, CDR2 FQNEAQ. The CDR3 has 14 residues. For the CDR3, the DNA is TGTGCCAGCAGCTTACAGGGGACAAGCAATGAGCAGTTCTTC. Translating gives CASSLQGTSNEQFF.

The chain carries TRBV27 and TRBJ1-2; TRBD1 matches 9 bases. Per germline, CDR1 MNHEY and CDR2 SMNVEV (reference sequence). Trimming at V came to 6 bases and at J to 8 bases, leaving 7 bases not matched to a gene. This CDR3 has 13 residues. The CDR3 reads CASRVQGARGYTF. The CDR3 nucleotides read TGTGCCAGCAGGGTACAGGGGGCGCGCGGCTACACCTTC.

This chain connects TRBV11-3 to TRBJ2-2; the D is unclear. Germline CDR1 SGHNT, CDR2 YENEEA. The V gene lost 1 base and the J gene lost 4 bases, with 10 bases spanning the gap. The CDR3 contains 15 residues. The chain's CDR3 is CASSLGHQATGELFF. In DNA, the CDR3 is TGTGCCAGCAGCTTAGGTCACCAGGCCACCGGGGAGCTGTTTTTT.

The V gene is TRBV30, the J gene TRBJ1-1; D not certain. The CDR3 has 12 amino acids. The V and J ends lost 3 bases and 5 bases respectively, with 10 bases between them. CDR1 and CDR2 from the germline V gene are GTSNPN and SVGIG (reference sequence). DNA of the CDR3: TGTGCCTGGAGCAGGTCTGGGACTGAAGCTTTCTTT. Translated: CAWSRSGTEAFF.

This CDR3 reads CASSLNSNTGELFF. Here the CDR3 DNA reads TGTGCCAGCTCACTAAACAGTAACACCGGGGAGCTGTTTTTT. J is TRBJ2-2 and V is TRBV18; no clear D gene. From germline, CDR1 is KGHSH and CDR2 LQKENI. The V end lost 4 bases, the J end lost 2 bases, and 8 bases lay between the germline ends. This CDR3 region has 14 residues.

This chain joins TRBV28 and TRBJ1-2; TRBD1 might be the D (5 bases). The CDR3 totals 13 residues. V lost 6 bases, J lost 8 bases, and 16 bases lay in between. The V gene's germline CDR1 is MDHEN and CDR2 SYDVKM. The CDR3 reads CASSPPGFGGYTF. The CDR3 nucleotides are TGTGCCAGCAGCCCCCCAGGGTTCGGCGGCTACACCTTC.

The CDR3 coding sequence is TGTGCCAGCTCACCACTTGGGACACTAATAGACTCTGGAAACACCATATATTTT. The encoded protein is CASSPLGTLIDSGNTIYF. V and J are TRBV18 and TRBJ1-3; possible D gene TRBD1, 6 bases. V was shortened by 1 base and J by 0 bases, with 16 bases between the two germline ends. Germline V gene data show CDR1 as KGHSH and CDR2 as LQKENI. CDR3 length equals 18 residues. The whole variable domain, filled in from reference TRBV18 and TRBJ1-3, reads NAGVMQNPRHLVRRRGQEARLRCSPMKGHSHVYWYRQLPEEGLKFMVYLQKENIIDESGMPKERFSAEFPKEGPSILRIQQVVRGDSAAYFCASSPLGTLIDSGNTIYFGEGSWLTVV.

The gene calls are TRBV6-5 and TRBJ1-5, with TRBD1 matching over 8 bases. Looked up from germline, CDR1 is MNHEY and CDR2 is SVGAGI. This CDR3 region has 15 residues. The V gene end was trimmed by 0 bases and the J gene end by 5 bases; junction bases not matched to a gene: 3. DNA of the CDR3: TGTGCCAGCAGTTACTCGACAGGGGAGGATCAGCCCCAGCATTTT. Its translation is CASSYSTGEDQPQHF.

The J gene is TRBJ2-7, the V gene TRBV10-3; 9 bases map to TRBD1. Germline CDR1 and CDR2: ENHRY and SYGVKD. This CDR3 has 13 amino acids. The V segment lost 8 bases and the J segment 5 bases; nucleotides outside the gene matches: 7. The CDR3 here is CAIRKGQGDEQYF. DNA for the CDR3: TGTGCCATCCGAAAGGGACAGGGCGACGAGCAGTACTTC.

This rearrangement joins TRBV7-3 to TRBJ2-1; maybe TRBD2 (6 bases). This CDR3 comprises 16 residues. Germline assignment: CDR1 SGHTA and CDR2 FQGTGA. V was trimmed by 5 bases and J by 1 base, leaving 15 bases between them. This chain's CDR3 is CASSQSGGISYNEQFF. The CDR3 DNA is TGTGCCAGCAGCCAGAGTGGGGGGATTTCCTACAATGAGCAGTTCTTC.

The rearrangement links TRBV30 to TRBJ2-5; D is ambiguous. CDR1 and CDR2 from the germline V gene are GTSNPN and SVGIG (reference sequence). The CDR3 length is 12 residues. V shed 2 bases and J shed 5 bases, with 9 bases lying between them. The CDR3 nucleotides read TGTGCCTGGAGTACACAGATCGAGACCCAGTACTTC. Translating it yields CAWSTQIETQYF. Complete variable domain (other parts from reference TRBV30 and TRBJ2-5): SQTIHQWPATLVQPVGSPLSLECTVEGTSNPNLYWYRQAAGRGLQLLFYSVGIGQISSEVPQNLSASRPQDRQFILSSKKLLLSDSGFYLCAWSTQIETQYFGPGTRLLVL.

This chain joins TRBV7-8 and TRBJ1-3; D might be TRBD1 (5 bases). The ends were cut back, 5 bases at V and 1 base at J, with 27 bases in the middle. Germline lookup yields CDR1 SGHVS and CDR2 FQNEAQ. The CDR3 has 20 residues. CDR3 residues: CASSLRKAQVVRESGNTIYF. The CDR3 DNA follows: TGTGCCAGCAGCCTGAGAAAGGCCCAAGTAGTCAGGGAATCTGGAAACACCATATATTTT.

The rearrangement links TRBV5-4 to TRBJ2-1; D perhaps matches TRBD2 (5 bases). The V end was cut by 1 base, the J end by 7 bases, with 9 bases between. The CDR3 consists of 13 residues. Germline V gene data show CDR1 as SGHNT and CDR2 as YYREEE (reference sequence). DNA of the CDR3: TGTGCCAGCAGCTTGCCCACTAGAAATGAGCAGTTCTTC. Amino acids: CASSLPTRNEQFF.

V gene TRBV9 combines with J gene TRBJ1-2, with D hard to call. The CDR3 extends over 11 amino acids. Germline CDR1 is SGDLS and CDR2 is YYNGEE. Trimming removed 3 bases at V and 3 bases at J, with 3 bases between. CDR3 amino acids: CASSAYYGYTF. The CDR3 DNA reads as TGTGCCAGCAGCGCCTACTATGGCTACACCTTC.

The chain has TRBV18 and TRBJ2-1, with D perhaps TRBD2 (5 bases). This CDR3 spans 17 amino acids. Germline-derived CDR1 and CDR2 are KGHSH and LQKENI. The V end lost 0 bases, the J end lost 4 bases, and 16 bases lay between the germline ends. CDR3 nucleotide sequence: TGTGCCAGCTCACCACCGAATCTAGCCGAAAGTTACAATGAGCAGTTCTTC. Its protein is CASSPPNLAESYNEQFF.